This record concerns one T cell receptor beta chain sequence. This record belongs to a study of regulatory T cells in long-lasting Graves disease. Stated time point: newly diagnosed GD, antithyroid drugs for less than 3 months. From PBMCs, RNA was extracted and then used to make the TCR library. Building of the TCR beta libraries involved iRepertoire HTBI primers and Arm-PCR of CDR3 regions. TCRdb reanalysed the multiplex PCR reads using MiXCR and keeps one entry per CDR3 protein. The data contain more than 350,000 distinct CDR3 sequences, 14% to 15% of them singletons. These same records also appear under a second study, on T cells in Graves' hyperthyroidism and ophthalmopathy.

This TCR was recovered from a woman between 25 and 40 years old with Graves disease. Material: peripheral blood mononuclear cells (PBMCs), obtained at new diagnosis, from a patient treated with antithyroid drugs.

This CDR3 reads CSVDRDSTNYGYTF. The CDR3 DNA sequence: TGCAGCGTTGACAGGGACAGCACTAACTATGGCTACACCTTC. The genes are TRBV29-1 and TRBJ1-2, with 7 bases lining up with TRBD1. V dropped 3 bases and J dropped 0; count of bases not matched to a gene: 4. CDR3 size: 14 residues. Germline V gene sequence: CDR1 SQVTM, CDR2 ANQGSEA.